This TCR beta chain was obtained from a study of cytomegalovirus exposure and HLA in healthy donors. Study context: Earlier, roughly 120 million unique TCR beta sequences were recovered from about 170 million T cells by an analysis. Early on, a data release was issued that held approximately 78 million unique TCRs from HLA-typed donors.

In the case of this clone: The antigen remains undetermined.

PCR primers comprised 60 Vbeta and 13 Jbeta primers. Measured with immunoSEQ multiplex PCR; TCRdb has only the in-frame clones, and not every one. The table lists about 280,000 clones, 70% to 90% of them singletons. Study-wide results and caveats: The authors enumerated 164 TCR beta chains as linked to cytomegalovirus.

The CDR3 contains 15 residues. Trimming took 6 bases from V and 1 from J, leaving 10 bases between them. Germline loops: CDR1 MNHNS, CDR2 SASEGT. This sequence was found in a woman between 18 and 30 years old in good health and CMV-seronegative. The specimen sequenced was PBMCs. This rearrangement joins TRBV6-1 to TRBJ1-6, with D unresolved. The CDR3 DNA sequence: TGTGCCAGCAGCTCCACTCCGTCCTATAATTCACCCCTCCACTTT. Translating gives CASSSTPSYNSPLHF.